The 18 T cell receptor beta chains reported below all come from one sample, sequenced in a study of blood T cells in healthy people across ages. Together with a sample-barcoded 5' primer, a J-beta primer mix was included in a second PCR lasting roughly 6 to 12 cycles. TCRdb reprocessed the 5' RACE reads via MiXCR and lists one record per CDR3 protein. The sample lists hundreds of thousands of distinct CDR3 sequences; about 61% were seen once. What was sequenced was blood. The receptors stem from a man aged 35 to 55 in good health.

The CDR3 protein is CASSLRGGLLNEQYF. The CDR3 coding sequence is TGTGCCAGCAGCTTAAGGGGGGGACTTCTCAATGAGCAGTACTTC. This rearrangement joins TRBV7-3 to TRBJ2-5; 7 nucleotides align to TRBD2. From germline, CDR1 is SGHTA and CDR2 FQGTGA. The CDR3 totals 15 residues. V lost 1 base, J lost 11 bases, and 13 bases stayed unmatched.

This clonotype was detected a few times. The chain combines TRBV14 with TRBJ1-1, with TRBD1 matching over 9 bases. Germline loops: CDR1 SGHDN, CDR2 FVKESK. V lost 0 bases, J lost 0 bases, and 2 bases stayed unmatched. This CDR3 contains 16 residues. The CDR3 loop is CASSQEGQGLNTEAFF. CDR3 bases: TGTGCCAGCAGCCAAGAAGGACAGGGGTTGAACACTGAAGCTTTCTTT.

The CDR3 loop is CAGECCPYYEQYF. In DNA form, the CDR3 reads TGTGCCGGGGAATGCTGCCCGTACTACGAGCAGTACTTC. This chain links TRBV28 with TRBJ2-7, with D unresolved. Germline V gives CDR1 MDHEN, CDR2 SYDVKM. The CDR3 sequence is 13 residues long. Trimming removed 11 bases from V and 3 bases from J, with 17 bases in between.

This clonotype was counted between two and nine times. In DNA, the CDR3 is TGCAGTGCTAGAGATACGCTAGCGGGAGGCCAGTATGAGCAGTTCTTC. Encoded protein: CSARDTLAGGQYEQFF. The chain is built from TRBV20-1 and TRBJ2-1, with 11 bases matching TRBD2. J gave up 8 bases and V 0 bases, and 9 bases lay outside the gene matches. The CDR3 contains 16 residues. Germline CDR1 and CDR2: DFQATT and SNEGSKA (reference sequence).

This clonotype was observed once. The junction does not match germline at one end; this may be a read error. The chain couples TRBV7-2 to TRBJ2-7, with TRBD2 matching 13 bases. Germline CDR1 SGHTA, CDR2 FQGNSA. The CDR3 runs 16 residues. CDR3 sequence (DNA): TGTGCCAGCAGCTCGAGGACTAGCGGGGGCAGGTACGAGCAGTGCTTC. Translation gives CASSSRTSGGRYEQCF.

This clonotype was found once. The genes are TRBV7-9 and TRBJ1-6; 7 positions match TRBD1. Germline V lookup: CDR1 SEHNR, CDR2 FQNEAQ (reference sequence). The CDR3 covers 16 residues. Trimming took 5 bases from V and 5 from J; bases not matched to a gene: 9. Here the CDR3 DNA reads TGTGCCAGCAGCCTCCCGGGACAGCCTAATAATTCACCCCTCCACTTT. Translation gives CASSLPGQPNNSPLHF. The variable domain in full, with the rest retrieved from reference TRBV7-9 and TRBJ1-6, is DTGVSQNPRHKITKRGQNVTFRCDPISEHNRLYWYRQTLGQGPEFLTYFQNEAQLEKSRLLSDRFSAERPKGSFSTLEIQRTEQGDSAMYLCASSLPGQPNNSPLHFGNGTRLTVT.

V gene TRBV29-1 combines with J gene TRBJ2-4, with 10 bases lining up with TRBD2. CDR3 length: 16 residues. Germline V gene data show CDR1 as SQVTM and CDR2 as ANQGSEA. With V trimmed by 5 bases and J by 13 bases, 20 bases remained unmatched. In DNA form, the CDR3 reads TGCAGCGTTAAAACTAGCGGGAAGTTCTCCTTAGGGGAGCAGTACTTC. It yields the protein CSVKTSGKFSLGEQYF. Complete variable domain (other parts from reference TRBV29-1 and TRBJ2-4): SAVISQKPSRDICQRGTSLTIQCQVDSQVTMMFWYRQQPGQSLTLIATANQGSEATYESGFVIDKFPISRPNLTFSTLTVSNMSPEDSSIYLCSVKTSGKFSLGEQYFGAGTRLSVL.

A few counts support this clonotype. In DNA, the CDR3 is TGTGCCACCAGTGAAAAGGGTTTAAACATTCAGTACTTC. It specifies CATSEKGLNIQYF. The gene calls are TRBV24-1 and TRBJ2-4; D gene unclear. V lost 4 bases to trimming and J lost 6 bases, with 9 bases between them. This CDR3 has 13 residues. The V gene's germline CDR1 is KGHDR and CDR2 SFDVKD.

This clonotype was counted between two and nine times. The V call is TRBV9, the J call TRBJ1-1; no definite D call. CDR1 and CDR2 from the germline V gene are SGDLS and YYNGEE. Trimming removed 7 bases at V and 0 bases at J, with 13 bases between. The CDR3 spans 14 residues. The chain's CDR3 is CASGMKGMNTEAFF. The CDR3 coding sequence is TGTGCCAGCGGAATGAAAGGGATGAACACTGAAGCTTTCTTT.

The chain employs TRBV6-5 and TRBJ2-2, with D maybe TRBD1 (5 bases). The CDR3 covers 15 residues. The V and J ends lost 5 bases and 0 bases respectively, with 10 bases between them. Germline CDR1 MNHEY, CDR2 SVGAGI. The CDR3, as DNA: TGTGCCAGCAGTAGACAGACTGCGAACACCGGGGAGCTGTTTTTT. Translated: CASSRQTANTGELFF.

This sequence joins TRBV7-9 and TRBJ2-6; D assignment may be TRBD1 or TRBD2 (5 bases each). CDR3 length: 17 amino acids. V lost 5 bases to trimming and J lost 4 bases, with 18 bases between them. Germline V gives CDR1 SEHNR, CDR2 FQNEAQ (reference sequence). This chain's CDR3 is CASSPKPRERGANVLTF. The CDR3 coding sequence is TGTGCCAGCAGCCCTAAACCCAGGGAGAGGGGGGCCAACGTCCTGACTTTC. The full variable domain, completed using reference TRBV7-9 and TRBJ2-6, is DTGVSQNPRHKITKRGQNVTFRCDPISEHNRLYWYRQTLGQGPEFLTYFQNEAQLEKSRLLSDRFSAERPKGSFSTLEIQRTEQGDSAMYLCASSPKPRERGANVLTFGAGSRLTVL.

V is TRBV11-2 and J is TRBJ2-3; D might be TRBD1 (7 bases). V lost 5 bases and J lost 5, with 11 bases in between. Germline lookup yields CDR1 SGHAT and CDR2 FQNNGV. CDR3 length: 13 residues. The CDR3 DNA sequence: TGTGCCAGCAGCCCAGGGGGAGGAGATACGCAGTATTTT. It codes for CASSPGGGDTQYF.

This clonotype was observed once. This chain joins TRBV12-3 or TRBV12-4 and TRBJ1-2; D is undetermined. This CDR3 comprises 13 residues. V lost 8 bases, J lost 1 base, and 11 bases lay in between. The CDR3 DNA is TGTGCCAGCGGCGAGATTAGTAACTATGGCTACACCTTC. Translation: CASGEISNYGYTF.

CDR3 coding DNA: TGTGCCAGCAGTTACTCGTCGGGGGCCGCTAACTATGGCTACACCTTC. Translation gives CASSYSSGAANYGYTF. V and J are TRBV6-5 and TRBJ1-2, with a tentative D call TRBD1 (6 bases). V dropped 0 bases and J dropped 0 bases, with 11 bases sitting between them. This CDR3 is built from 16 residues. Germline CDR1 MNHEY, CDR2 SVGAGI.

The CDR3 spells CASTQTGTSYNEQFF. In DNA form, the CDR3 reads TGTGCCAGCACCCAGACAGGGACCTCCTACAATGAGCAGTTCTTC. The V and J genes are TRBV3-1 and TRBJ2-1, with 7 nucleotides matching TRBD1. The junction had 6 bases not matched to a gene; V was cut back by 7 bases and J by 0 bases. Germline V CDR1 and CDR2: LGHDT, YNNKEL (reference sequence). The CDR3 extends over 15 amino acids.

This chain uses TRBV10-3 with TRBJ2-5; no clear D. Germline V gene sequence: CDR1 ENHRY, CDR2 SYGVKD. Trimming took off 6 bases at V and 0 bases at J, with 8 bases between the two ends. This CDR3 spans 13 amino acids. CDR3 residues: CAISRTDQETQYF. CDR3 coding DNA: TGTGCCATCAGCCGGACGGACCAAGAGACCCAGTACTTC.

CDR3 DNA sequence: TGTGCCACCAGCAGAGATCGGGGGGGTGTGGGGTACTTC. Its protein is CATSRDRGGVGYF. V is TRBV15 and J is TRBJ2-4, with 8 bases lining up with TRBD2. With V trimmed by 0 bases and J by 15 bases, 7 bases remained unmatched. The CDR3 totals 13 residues. Germline V gene data show CDR1 as LNHNV and CDR2 as YYDKDF (reference sequence).

The chain uses TRBV6-2 or TRBV6-3 and TRBJ2-5; D is unclear. CDR1 MNHEY and CDR2 SVGEGT come from the germline V gene. The CDR3 is 13 residues long. V gave up 6 bases and J gave up 5 bases, with 13 bases separating them. This chain's CDR3 is CASSRSPSETQYF. In DNA, the CDR3 is TGTGCCAGCAGCCGCTCTCCTTCGGAGACCCAGTACTTC.